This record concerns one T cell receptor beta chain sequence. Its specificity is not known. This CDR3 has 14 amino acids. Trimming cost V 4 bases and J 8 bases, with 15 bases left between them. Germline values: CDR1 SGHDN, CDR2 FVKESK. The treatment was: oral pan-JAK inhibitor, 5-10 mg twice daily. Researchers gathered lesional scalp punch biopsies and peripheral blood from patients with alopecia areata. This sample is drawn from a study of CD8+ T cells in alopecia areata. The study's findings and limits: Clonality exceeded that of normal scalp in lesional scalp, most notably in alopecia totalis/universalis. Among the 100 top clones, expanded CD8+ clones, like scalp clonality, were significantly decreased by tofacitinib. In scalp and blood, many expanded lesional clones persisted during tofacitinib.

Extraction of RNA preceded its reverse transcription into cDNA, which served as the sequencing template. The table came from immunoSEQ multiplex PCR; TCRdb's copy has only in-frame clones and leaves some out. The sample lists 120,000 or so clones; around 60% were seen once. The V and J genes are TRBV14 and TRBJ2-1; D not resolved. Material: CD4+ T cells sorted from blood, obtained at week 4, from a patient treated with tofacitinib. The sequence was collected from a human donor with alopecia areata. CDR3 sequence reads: CASSRRIFGDEQFF. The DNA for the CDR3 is TGTGCCAGCAGCCGCCGAATATTTGGGGATGAGCAGTTCTTC.